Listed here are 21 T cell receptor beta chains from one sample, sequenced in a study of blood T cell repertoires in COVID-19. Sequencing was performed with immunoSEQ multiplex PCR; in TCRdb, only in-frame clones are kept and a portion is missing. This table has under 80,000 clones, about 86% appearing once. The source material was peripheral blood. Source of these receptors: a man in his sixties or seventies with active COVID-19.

The CDR3, as DNA: TGTGCCACCAGTGATCCCGGCAGGGGGAGGCCGGACGGGGAGCTGTTTTTT. Amino acids: CATSDPGRGRPDGELFF. V usage is TRBV24-1 and J usage is TRBJ2-2, with D possibly being TRBD1 (7 bases). The germline V gene encodes CDR1 KGHDR and CDR2 SFDVKD. This CDR3 region has 17 residues. The V end was cut by 3 bases, the J end by 7 bases, with 20 bases between.

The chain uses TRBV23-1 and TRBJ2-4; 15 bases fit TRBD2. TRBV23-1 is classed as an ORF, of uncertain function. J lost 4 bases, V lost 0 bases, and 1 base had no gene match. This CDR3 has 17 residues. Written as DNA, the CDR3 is TGCGCCAGCAGTCAATCGGGGACTAGCGGGAGGAAAAACATTCAGTACTTC. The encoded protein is CASSQSGTSGRKNIQYF.

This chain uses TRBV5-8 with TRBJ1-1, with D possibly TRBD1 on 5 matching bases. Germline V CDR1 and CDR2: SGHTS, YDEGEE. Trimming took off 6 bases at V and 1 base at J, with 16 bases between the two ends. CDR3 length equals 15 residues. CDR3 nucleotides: TGTGCCAGCACCGGGGGGGTGAACCCGAACACTGAAGCTTTCTTT. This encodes CASTGGVNPNTEAFF.

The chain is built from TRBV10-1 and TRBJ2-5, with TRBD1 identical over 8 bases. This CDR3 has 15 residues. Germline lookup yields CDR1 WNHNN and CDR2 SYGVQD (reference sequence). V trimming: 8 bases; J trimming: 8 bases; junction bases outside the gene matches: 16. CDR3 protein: CASSSAGQGRYTQYF. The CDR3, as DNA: TGCGCCAGCTCAAGCGCCGGACAGGGCCGGTATACCCAGTACTTC.

CDR3 DNA: TGCAGTGCTAGTGGACAGGCGAACACTGAAGCTTTCTTT. Its translation is CSASGQANTEAFF. This chain connects TRBV20-1 to TRBJ1-1, with 7 bases matching TRBD1. V shed 3 bases and J 1 base; nucleotides not matched to a gene: 2. This CDR3 is built from 13 residues. CDR1 DFQATT and CDR2 SNEGSKA come from the germline V gene (reference sequence).

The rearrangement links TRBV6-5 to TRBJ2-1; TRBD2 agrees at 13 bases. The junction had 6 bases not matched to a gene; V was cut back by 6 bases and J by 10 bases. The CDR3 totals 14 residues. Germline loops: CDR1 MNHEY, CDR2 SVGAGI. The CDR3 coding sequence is TGTGCCAGCAGCCCCCCGGGACTAGCGGGGGAGCAGTTCTTC. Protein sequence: CASSPPGLAGEQFF.

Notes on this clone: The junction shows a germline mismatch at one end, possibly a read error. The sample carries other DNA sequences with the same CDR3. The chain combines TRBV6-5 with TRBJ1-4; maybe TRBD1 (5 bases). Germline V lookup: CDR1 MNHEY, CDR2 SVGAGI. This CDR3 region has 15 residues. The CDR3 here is CASTPGGATNKKLFF. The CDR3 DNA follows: TGTGCCAGCACCCCCGGGGGAGCAACTAATAAAAAACTGTTTTTT.

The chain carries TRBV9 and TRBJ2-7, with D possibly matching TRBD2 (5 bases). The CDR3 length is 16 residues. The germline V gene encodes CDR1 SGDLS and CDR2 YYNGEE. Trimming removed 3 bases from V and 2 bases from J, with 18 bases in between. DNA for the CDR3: TGTGCCAGCAGCGACGCATTTGGCGGGCCCACCTACGAGCAGTACTTC. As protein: CASSDAFGGPTYEQYF.

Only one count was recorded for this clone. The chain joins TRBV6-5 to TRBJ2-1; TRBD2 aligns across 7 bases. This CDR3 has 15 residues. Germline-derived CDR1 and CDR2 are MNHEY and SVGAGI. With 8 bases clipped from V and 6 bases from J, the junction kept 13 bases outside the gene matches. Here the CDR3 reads CASRLLARGSNEQFF. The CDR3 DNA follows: TGTGCCAGCCGCCTCCTAGCGCGGGGGTCCAATGAGCAGTTCTTC.

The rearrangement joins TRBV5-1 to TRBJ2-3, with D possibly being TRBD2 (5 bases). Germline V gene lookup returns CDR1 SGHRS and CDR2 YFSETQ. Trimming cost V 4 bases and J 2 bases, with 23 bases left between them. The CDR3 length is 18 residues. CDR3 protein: CASSHPSGWRLNTDTQYF. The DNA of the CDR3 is TGCGCCAGCAGCCACCCCAGCGGCTGGCGACTTAACACAGATACGCAGTATTTT.

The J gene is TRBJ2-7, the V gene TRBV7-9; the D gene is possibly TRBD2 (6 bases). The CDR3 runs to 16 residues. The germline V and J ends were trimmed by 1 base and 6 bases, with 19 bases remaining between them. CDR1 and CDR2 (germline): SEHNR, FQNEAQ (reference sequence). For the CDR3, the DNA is TGTGCCAGCAGCTTAGGTGGGCTAGCGCGGTGGGGCGAGCAGTACTTC. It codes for CASSLGGLARWGEQYF.

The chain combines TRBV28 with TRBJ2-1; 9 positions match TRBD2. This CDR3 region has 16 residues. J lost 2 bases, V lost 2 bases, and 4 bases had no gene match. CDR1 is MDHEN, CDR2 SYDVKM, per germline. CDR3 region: CASSLGLAGPYNEQFF. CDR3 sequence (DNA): TGTGCCAGCAGTTTAGGGCTAGCGGGACCCTACAATGAGCAGTTCTTC. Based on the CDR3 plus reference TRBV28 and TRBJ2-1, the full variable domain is DVKVTQSSRYLVKRTGEKVFLECVQDMDHENMFWYRQDPGLGLRLIYFSYDVKMKEKGDIPEGYSVSREKKERFSLILESASTNQTSMYLCASSLGLAGPYNEQFFGPGTRLTVL.

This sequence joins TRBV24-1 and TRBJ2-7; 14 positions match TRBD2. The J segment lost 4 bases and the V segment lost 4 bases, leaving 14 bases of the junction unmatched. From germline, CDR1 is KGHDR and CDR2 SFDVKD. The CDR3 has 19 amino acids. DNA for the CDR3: TGTGCCACCAGTGACCCCGGACTAGCGGGAGGTCCCCCCCCTTACGAGCAGTACTTC. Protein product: CATSDPGLAGGPPPYEQYF.

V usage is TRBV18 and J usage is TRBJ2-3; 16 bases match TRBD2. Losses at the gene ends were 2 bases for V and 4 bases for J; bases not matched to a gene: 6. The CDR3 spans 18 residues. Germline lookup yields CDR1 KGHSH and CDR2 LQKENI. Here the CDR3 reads CASSPGTSGRAVPDTQYF. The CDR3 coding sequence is TGTGCCAGCTCACCAGGGACTAGCGGGAGGGCCGTCCCAGATACGCAGTATTTT.

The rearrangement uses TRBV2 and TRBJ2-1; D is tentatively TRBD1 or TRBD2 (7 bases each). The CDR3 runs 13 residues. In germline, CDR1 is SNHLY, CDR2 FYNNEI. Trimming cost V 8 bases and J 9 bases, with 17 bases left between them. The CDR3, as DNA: TGTGCCAGCTGTGGGAGGGGGCTGGGTGAGCAGTTCTTC. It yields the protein CASCGRGLGEQFF.

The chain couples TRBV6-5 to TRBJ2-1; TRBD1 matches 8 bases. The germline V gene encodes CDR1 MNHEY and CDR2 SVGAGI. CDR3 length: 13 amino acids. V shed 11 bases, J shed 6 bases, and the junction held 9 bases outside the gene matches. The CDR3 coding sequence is TGTGCCTGGGGGGACAGGTTGGGCAATGAGCAGTTCTTC. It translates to CAWGDRLGNEQFF.

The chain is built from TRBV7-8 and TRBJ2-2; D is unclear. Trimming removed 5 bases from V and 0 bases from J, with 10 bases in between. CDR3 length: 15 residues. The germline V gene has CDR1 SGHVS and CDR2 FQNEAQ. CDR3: CASSALRANTGELFF. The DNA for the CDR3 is TGTGCCAGCAGCGCCCTCCGGGCGAACACCGGGGAGCTGTTTTTT.

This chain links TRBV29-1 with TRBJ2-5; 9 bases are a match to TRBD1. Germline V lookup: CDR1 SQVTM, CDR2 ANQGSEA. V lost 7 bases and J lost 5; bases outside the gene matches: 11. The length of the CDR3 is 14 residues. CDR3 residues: CSATTTGGRETQYF. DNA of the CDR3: TGCAGCGCCACCACCACAGGGGGCCGGGAGACCCAGTACTTC.

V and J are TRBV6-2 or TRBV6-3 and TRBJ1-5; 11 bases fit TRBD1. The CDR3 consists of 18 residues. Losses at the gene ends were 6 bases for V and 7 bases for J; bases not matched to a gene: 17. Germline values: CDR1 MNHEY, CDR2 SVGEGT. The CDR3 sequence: CASSLRPGTGGSGQPQHF. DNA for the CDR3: TGTGCCAGCAGCCTCCGGCCCGGGACAGGGGGGTCCGGGCAGCCCCAGCATTTT.

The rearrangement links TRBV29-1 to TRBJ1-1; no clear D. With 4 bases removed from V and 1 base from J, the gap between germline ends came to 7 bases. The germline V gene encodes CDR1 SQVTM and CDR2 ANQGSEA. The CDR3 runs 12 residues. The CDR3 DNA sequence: TGCAGCGTTGTGGGAGGGAACACTGAAGCTTTCTTT. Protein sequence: CSVVGGNTEAFF. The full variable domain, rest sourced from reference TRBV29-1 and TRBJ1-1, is SAVISQKPSRDICQRGTSLTIQCQVDSQVTMMFWYRQQPGQSLTLIATANQGSEATYESGFVIDKFPISRPNLTFSTLTVSNMSPEDSSIYLCSVVGGNTEAFFGQGTRLTVV.

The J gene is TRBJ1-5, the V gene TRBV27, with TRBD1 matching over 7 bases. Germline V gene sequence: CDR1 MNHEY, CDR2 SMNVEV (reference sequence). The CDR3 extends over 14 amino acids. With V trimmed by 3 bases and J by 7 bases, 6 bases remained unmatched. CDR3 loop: CASSLRGPGQPQHF. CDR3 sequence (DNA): TGTGCCAGCAGTTTGAGGGGGCCCGGGCAGCCCCAGCATTTT.